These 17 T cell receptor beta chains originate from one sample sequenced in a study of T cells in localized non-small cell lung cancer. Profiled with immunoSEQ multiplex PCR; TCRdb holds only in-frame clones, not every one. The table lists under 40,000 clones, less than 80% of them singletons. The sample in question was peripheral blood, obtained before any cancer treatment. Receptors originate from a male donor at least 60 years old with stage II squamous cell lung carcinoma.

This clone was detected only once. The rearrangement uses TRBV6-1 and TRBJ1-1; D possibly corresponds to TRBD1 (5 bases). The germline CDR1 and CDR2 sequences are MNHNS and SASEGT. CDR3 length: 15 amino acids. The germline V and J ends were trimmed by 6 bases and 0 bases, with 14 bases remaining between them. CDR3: CASRKGGGMNTEAFF. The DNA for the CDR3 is TGTGCCAGCAGGAAGGGTGGGGGGATGAACACTGAAGCTTTCTTT.

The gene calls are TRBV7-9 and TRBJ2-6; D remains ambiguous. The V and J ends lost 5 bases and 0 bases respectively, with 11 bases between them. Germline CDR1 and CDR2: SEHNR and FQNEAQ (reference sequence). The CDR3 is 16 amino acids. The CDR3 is CASSPSDISGANVLTF. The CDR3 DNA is TGTGCCAGCAGCCCCTCCGACATCTCTGGGGCCAACGTCCTGACTTTC.

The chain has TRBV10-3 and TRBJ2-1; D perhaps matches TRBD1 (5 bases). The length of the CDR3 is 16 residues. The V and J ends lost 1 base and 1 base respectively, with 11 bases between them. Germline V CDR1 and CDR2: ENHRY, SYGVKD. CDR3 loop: CAISEYTGGSYNEQFF. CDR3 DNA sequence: TGTGCCATCAGTGAGTACACAGGTGGTTCCTACAATGAGCAGTTCTTC.

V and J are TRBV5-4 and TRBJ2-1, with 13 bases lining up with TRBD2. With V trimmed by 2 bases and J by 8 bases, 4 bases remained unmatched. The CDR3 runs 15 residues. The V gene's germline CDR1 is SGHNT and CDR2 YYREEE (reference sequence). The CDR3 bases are TGTGCCAGCAGCTTAACTAGCGGGAGGGTCGATGAGCAGTTCTTC. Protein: CASSLTSGRVDEQFF.

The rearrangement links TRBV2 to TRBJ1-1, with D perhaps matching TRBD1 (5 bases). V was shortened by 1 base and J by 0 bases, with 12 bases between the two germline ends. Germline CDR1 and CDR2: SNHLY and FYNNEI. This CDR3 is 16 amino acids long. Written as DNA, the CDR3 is TGTGCCAGCAGTGAAGACGGGGGACGGCTGAACACTGAAGCTTTCTTT. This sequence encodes CASSEDGGRLNTEAFF.

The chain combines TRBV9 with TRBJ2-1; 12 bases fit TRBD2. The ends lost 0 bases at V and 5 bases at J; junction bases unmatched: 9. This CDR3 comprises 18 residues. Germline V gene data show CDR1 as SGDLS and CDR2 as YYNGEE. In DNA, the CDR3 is TGTGCCAGCAGCGTAGGGGCTAGCGGGGGGGCTAAGGACAATGAGCAGTTCTTC. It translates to CASSVGASGGAKDNEQFF.

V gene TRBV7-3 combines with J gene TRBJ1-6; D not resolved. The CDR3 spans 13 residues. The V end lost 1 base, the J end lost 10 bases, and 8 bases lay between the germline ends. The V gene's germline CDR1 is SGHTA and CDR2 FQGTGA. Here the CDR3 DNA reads TGTGCCAGCAGCTTAATGGGATGGTCACCCCTCCACTTT. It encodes CASSLMGWSPLHF.

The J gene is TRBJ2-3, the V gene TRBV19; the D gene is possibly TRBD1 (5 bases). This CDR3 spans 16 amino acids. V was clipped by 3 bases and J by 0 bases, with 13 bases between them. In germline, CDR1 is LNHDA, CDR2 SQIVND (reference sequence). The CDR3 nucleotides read TGTGCCAGTAGTATTTTTTTTCAGGGAAGCACAGATACGCAGTATTTT. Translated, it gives CASSIFFQGSTDTQYF.

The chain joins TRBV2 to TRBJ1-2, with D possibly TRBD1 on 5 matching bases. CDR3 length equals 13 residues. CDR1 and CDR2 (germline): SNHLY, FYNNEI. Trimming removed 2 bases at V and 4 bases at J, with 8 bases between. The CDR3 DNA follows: TGTGCCAGCAGTGAACAGGGAGTCTATGGCTACACCTTC. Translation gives CASSEQGVYGYTF.

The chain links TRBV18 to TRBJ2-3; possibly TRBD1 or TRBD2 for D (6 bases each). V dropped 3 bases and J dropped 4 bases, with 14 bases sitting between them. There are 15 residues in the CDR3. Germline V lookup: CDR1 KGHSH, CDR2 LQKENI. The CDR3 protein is CASSPGGGGSDTQYF. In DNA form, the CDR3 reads TGTGCCAGCTCACCCGGAGGGGGTGGGTCAGATACGCAGTATTTT.

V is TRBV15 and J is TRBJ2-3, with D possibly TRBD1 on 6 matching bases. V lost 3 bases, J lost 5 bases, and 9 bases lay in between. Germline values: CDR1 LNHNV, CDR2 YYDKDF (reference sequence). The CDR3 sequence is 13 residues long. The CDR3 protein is CATSSQGRDTQYF. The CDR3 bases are TGTGCCACCAGCAGCCAGGGGAGAGATACGCAGTATTTT.

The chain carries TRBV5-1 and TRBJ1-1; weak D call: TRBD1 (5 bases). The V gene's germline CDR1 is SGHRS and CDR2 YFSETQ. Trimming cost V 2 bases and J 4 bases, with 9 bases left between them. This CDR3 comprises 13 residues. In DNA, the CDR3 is TGCGCCAGCAGCTTCCCAGGGAGCACTGAAGCTTTCTTT. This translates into CASSFPGSTEAFF.

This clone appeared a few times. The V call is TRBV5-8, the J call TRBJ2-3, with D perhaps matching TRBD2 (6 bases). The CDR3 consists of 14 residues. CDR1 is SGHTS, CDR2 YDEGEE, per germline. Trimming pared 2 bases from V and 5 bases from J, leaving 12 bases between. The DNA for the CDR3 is TGTGCCAGCAGCTTAGGAGGGGCGGTAGATACGCAGTATTTT. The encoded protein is CASSLGGAVDTQYF.

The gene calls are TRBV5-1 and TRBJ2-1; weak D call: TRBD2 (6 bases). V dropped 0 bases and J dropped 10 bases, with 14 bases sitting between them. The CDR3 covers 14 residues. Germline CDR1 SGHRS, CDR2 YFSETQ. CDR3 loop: CASSLGVRLGEQFF. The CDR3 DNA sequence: TGCGCCAGCAGCTTGGGTGTCAGACTAGGAGAGCAGTTCTTC.

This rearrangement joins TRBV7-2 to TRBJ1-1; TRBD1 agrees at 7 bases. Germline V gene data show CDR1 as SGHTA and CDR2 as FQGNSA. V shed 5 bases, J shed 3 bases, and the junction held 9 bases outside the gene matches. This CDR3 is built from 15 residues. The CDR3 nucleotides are TGTGCCAGCAGCGCCTTCAGGGGGATGGACACTGAAGCTTTCTTT. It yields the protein CASSAFRGMDTEAFF.

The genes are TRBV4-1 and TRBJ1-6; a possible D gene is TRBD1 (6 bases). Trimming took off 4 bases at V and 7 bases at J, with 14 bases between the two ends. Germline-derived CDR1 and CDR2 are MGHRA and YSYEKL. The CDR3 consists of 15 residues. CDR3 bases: TGCGCCAGCAGCCCTCGGACAGCGTGGAATTCACCCCTCCACTTT. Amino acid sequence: CASSPRTAWNSPLHF.

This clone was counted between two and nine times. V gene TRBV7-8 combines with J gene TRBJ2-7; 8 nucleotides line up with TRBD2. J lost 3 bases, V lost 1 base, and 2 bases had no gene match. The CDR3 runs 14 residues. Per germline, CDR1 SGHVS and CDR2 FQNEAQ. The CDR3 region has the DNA TGTGCCAGCAGCTTAGACGGGGGGGTCTACGAGCAGTACTTC. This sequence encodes CASSLDGGVYEQYF.